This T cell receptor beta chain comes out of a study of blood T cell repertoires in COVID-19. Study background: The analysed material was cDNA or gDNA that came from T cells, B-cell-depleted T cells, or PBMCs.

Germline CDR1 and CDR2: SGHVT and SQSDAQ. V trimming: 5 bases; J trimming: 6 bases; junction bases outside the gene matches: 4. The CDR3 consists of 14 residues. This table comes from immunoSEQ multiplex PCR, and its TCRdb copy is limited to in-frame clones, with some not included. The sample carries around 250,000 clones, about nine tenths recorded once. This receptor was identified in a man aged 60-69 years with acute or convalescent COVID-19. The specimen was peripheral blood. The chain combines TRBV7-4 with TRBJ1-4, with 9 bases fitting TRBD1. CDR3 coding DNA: TGTGCCAGCAGCCCGGACAGGGGTGATGAAAAACTGTTTTTT. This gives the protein CASSPDRGDEKLFF.